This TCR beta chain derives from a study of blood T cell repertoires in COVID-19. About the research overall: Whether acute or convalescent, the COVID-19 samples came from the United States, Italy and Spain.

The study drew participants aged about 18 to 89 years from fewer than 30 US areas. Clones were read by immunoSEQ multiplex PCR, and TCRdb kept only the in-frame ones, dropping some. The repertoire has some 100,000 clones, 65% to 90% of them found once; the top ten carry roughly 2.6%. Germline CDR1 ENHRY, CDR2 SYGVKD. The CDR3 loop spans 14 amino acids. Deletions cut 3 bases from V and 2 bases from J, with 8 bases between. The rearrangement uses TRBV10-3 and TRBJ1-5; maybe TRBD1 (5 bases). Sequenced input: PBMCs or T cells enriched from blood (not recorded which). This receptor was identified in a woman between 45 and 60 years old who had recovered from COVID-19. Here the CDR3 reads CAISDRAGNQPQHF. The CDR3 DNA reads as TGTGCCATCAGTGACAGGGCCGGCAATCAGCCCCAGCATTTT.